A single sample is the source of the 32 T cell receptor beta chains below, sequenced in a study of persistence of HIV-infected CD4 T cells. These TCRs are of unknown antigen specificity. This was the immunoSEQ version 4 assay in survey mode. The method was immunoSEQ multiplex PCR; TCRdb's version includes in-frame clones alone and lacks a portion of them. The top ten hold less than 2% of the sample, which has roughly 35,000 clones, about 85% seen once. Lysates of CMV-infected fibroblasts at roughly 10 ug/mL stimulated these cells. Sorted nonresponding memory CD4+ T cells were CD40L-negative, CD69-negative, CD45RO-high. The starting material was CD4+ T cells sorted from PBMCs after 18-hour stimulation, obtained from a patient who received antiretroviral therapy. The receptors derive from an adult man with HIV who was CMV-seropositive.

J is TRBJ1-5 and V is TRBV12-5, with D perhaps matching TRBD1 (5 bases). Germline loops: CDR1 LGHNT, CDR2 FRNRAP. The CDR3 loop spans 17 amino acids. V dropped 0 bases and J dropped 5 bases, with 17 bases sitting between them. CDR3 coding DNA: TGTGCTAGTGGTTTGGTAAGTGGATTCGACAGTTATCAGCCCCAGCATTTT. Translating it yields CASGLVSGFDSYQPQHF.

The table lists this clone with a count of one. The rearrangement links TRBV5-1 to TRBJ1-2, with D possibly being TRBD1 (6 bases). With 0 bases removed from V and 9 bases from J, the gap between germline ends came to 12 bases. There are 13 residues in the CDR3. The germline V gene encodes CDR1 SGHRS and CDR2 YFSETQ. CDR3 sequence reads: CASSLEGGGSYTF. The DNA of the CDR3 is TGCGCCAGCAGCTTGGAGGGGGGTGGGAGCTACACCTTC.

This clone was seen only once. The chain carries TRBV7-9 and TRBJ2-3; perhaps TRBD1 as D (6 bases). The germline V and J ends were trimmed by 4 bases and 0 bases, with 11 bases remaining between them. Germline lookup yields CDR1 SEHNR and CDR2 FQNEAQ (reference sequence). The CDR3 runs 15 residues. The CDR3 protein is CASSSQGSSTDTQYF. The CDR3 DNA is TGTGCCAGCAGCTCACAGGGTAGCAGCACAGATACGCAGTATTTT.

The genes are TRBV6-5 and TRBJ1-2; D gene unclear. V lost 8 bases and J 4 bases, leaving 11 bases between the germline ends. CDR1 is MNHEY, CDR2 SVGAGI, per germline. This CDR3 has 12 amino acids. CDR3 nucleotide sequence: TGTGCCAGCCAGGCCCAATCCTATGGCTACACCTTC. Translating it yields CASQAQSYGYTF.

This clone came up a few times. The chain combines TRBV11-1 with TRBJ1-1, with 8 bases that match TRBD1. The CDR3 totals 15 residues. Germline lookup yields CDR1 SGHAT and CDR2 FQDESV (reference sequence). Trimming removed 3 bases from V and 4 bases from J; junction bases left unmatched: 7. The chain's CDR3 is CASSLRGQGATEAFF. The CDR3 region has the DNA TGTGCCAGCAGCTTGCGGGGGCAGGGGGCCACTGAAGCTTTCTTT.

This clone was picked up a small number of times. CDR3 in amino acids: CASSPGLAGGPNYGYTF. The CDR3 DNA follows: TGTGCCAGCAGTCCAGGATTAGCTGGAGGACCTAACTATGGCTACACCTTC. The rearrangement links TRBV6-6 to TRBJ1-2; D not resolved. Trimming took 5 bases from V and 0 from J, leaving 19 bases between them. Germline V gene data show CDR1 as MNHNY and CDR2 as SVGAGI (reference sequence). CDR3 length: 17 amino acids.

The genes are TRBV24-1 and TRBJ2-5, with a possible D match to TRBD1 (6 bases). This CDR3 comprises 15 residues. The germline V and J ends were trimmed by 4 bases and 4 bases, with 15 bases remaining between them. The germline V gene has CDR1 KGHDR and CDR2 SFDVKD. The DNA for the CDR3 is TGTGCCACCAGTGACCAAAGACAGGTCGGAGAGACCCAGTACTTC. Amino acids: CATSDQRQVGETQYF.

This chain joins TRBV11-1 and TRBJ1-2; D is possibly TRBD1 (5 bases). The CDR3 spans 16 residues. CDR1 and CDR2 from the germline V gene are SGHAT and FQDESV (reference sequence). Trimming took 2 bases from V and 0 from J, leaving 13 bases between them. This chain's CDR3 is CASSLQGNKANYGYTF. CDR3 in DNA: TGTGCCAGCAGCTTACAGGGAAACAAGGCTAACTATGGCTACACCTTC.

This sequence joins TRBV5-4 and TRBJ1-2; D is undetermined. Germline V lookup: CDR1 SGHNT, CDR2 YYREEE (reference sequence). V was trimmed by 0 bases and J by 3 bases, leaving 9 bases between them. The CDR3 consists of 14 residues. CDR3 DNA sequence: TGTGCCAGCAGCTTGGAACAGTCATACTATGGCTACACCTTC. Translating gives CASSLEQSYYGYTF.

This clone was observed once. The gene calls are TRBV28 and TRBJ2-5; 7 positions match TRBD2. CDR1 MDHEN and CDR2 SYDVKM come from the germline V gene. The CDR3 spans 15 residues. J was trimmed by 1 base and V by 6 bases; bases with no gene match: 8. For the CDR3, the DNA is TGTGCCAGCAGCTCCTTCGGGGGGTTCCAAGAGACCCAGTACTTC. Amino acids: CASSSFGGFQETQYF.

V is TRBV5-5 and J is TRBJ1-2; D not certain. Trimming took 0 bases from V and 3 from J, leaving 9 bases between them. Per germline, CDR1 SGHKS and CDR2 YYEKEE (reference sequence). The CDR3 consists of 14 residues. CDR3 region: CASSLEPRDYGYTF. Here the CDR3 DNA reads TGTGCCAGCAGCTTGGAGCCAAGGGACTATGGCTACACCTTC.

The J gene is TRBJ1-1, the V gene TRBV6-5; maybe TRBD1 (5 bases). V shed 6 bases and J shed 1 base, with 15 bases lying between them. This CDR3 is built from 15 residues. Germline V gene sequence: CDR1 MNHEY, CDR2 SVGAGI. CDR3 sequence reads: CASRLGPGRNTEAFF. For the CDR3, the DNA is TGTGCCAGCAGACTCGGTCCGGGACGGAACACTGAAGCTTTCTTT.

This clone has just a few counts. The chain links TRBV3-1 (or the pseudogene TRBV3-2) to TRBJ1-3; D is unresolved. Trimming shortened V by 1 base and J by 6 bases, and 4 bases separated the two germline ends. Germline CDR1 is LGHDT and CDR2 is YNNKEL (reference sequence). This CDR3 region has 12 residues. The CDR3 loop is CASSQGVNTIYF. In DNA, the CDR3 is TGTGCCAGCAGCCAAGGAGTAAACACCATATATTTT.

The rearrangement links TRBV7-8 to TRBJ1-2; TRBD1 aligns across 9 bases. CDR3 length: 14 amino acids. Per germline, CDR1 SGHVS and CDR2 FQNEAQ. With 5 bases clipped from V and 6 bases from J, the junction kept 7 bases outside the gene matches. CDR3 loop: CASSPRTGVDGYTF. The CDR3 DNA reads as TGTGCCAGCAGCCCACGGACAGGGGTCGATGGCTACACCTTC.

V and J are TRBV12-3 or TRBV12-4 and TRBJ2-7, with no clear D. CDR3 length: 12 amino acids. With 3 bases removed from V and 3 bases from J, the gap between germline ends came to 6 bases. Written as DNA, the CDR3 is TGTGCCAGCAGTTTTCTCAGCTACGAGCAGTACTTC. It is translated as CASSFLSYEQYF.

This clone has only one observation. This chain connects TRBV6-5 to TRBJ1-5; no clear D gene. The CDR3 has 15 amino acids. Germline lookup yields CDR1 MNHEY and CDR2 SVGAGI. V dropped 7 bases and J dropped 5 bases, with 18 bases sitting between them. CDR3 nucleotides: TGTGCCAGCACCCTGAGGCGAGCGGGTGATCAGCCCCAGCATTTT. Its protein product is CASTLRRAGDQPQHF.

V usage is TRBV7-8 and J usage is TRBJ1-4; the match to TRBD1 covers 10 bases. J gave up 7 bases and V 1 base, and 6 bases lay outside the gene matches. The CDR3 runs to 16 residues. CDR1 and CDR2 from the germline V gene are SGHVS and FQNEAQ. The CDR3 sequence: CASSLGTGTGVEKLFF. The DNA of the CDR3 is TGTGCCAGCAGCTTAGGGACCGGGACAGGGGTTGAAAAACTGTTTTTT.

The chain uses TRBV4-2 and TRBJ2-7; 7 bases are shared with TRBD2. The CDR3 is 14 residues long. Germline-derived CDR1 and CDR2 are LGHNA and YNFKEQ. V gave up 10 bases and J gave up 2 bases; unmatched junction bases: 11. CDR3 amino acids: CATQGGSEPYEQYF. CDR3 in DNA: TGTGCCACCCAGGGAGGGTCCGAACCCTACGAGCAGTACTTC.

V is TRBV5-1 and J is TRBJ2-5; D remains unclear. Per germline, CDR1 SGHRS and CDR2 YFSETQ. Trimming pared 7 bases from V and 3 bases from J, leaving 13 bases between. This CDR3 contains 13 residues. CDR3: CASGLSEKETQYF. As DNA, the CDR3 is TGCGCCAGCGGCCTCTCTGAAAAAGAGACCCAGTACTTC.

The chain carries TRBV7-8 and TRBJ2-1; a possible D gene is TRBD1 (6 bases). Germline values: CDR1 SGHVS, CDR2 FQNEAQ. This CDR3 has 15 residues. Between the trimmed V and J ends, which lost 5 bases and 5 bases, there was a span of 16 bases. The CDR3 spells CASSPRGLLNNEQFF. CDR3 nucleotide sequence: TGTGCCAGCAGCCCCAGGGGCCTTCTTAACAATGAGCAGTTCTTC. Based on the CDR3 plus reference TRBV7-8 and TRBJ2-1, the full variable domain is GAGVSQSPRYKVAKRGQDVALRCDPISGHVSLFWYQQALGQGPEFLTYFQNEAQLDKSGLPSDRFFAERPEGSVSTLKIQRTQQEDSAVYLCASSPRGLLNNEQFFGPGTRLTVL.

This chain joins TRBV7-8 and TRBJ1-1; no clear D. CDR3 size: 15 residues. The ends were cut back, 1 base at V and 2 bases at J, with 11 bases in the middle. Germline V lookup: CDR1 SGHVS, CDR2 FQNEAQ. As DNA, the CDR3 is TGTGCCAGCAGCTTAGGGGAGGTCCCAAACACTGAAGCTTTCTTT. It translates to CASSLGEVPNTEAFF.

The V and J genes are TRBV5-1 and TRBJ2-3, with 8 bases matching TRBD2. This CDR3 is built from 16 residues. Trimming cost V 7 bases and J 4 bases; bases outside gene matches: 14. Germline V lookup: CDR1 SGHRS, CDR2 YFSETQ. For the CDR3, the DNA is TGCGCCAGCTCCAAGATGGGACTAGGAGACGCAGATACGCAGTATTTT. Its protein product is CASSKMGLGDADTQYF.

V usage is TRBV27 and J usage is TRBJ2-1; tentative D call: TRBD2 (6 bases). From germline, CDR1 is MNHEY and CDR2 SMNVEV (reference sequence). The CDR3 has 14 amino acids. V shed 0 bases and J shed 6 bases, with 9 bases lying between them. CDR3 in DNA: TGTGCCAGCAGTTTATCAGGCGGGGTCAATGAGCAGTTCTTC. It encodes CASSLSGGVNEQFF.

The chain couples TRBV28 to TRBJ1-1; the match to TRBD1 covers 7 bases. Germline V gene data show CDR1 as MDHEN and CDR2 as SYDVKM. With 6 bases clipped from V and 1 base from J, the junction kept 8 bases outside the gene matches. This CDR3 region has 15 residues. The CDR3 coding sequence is TGTGCCAGCAGGACTCTCAGGACAGGGAACACTGAAGCTTTCTTT. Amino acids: CASRTLRTGNTEAFF.

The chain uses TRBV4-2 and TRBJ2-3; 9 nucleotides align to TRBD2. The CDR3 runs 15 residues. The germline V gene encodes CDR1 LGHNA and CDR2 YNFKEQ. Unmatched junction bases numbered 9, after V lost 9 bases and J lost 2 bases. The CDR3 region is CASSSAGGLTDTQYF. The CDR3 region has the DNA TGTGCCAGTTCTTCCGCGGGGGGGCTCACAGATACGCAGTATTTT.

CDR3 residues: CASSPPGQGALNTEAFF. CDR3 DNA: TGCGCCAGCAGCCCCCCGGGACAGGGGGCCCTGAACACTGAAGCTTTCTTT. The chain carries TRBV5-1 and TRBJ1-1; 12 nucleotides line up with TRBD1. Germline V CDR1 and CDR2: SGHRS, YFSETQ. This CDR3 region has 17 residues. V gave up 4 bases and J gave up 0 bases; unmatched junction bases: 7.

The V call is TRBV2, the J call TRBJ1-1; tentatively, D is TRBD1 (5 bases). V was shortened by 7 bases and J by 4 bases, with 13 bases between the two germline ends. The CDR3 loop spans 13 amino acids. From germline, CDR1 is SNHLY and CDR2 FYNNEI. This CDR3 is CASNERGSTEAFF. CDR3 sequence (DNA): TGTGCCAGCAACGAGCGGGGGAGCACTGAAGCTTTCTTT.

DNA of the CDR3: TGTGCCTGGACGACTCCAGGGTACTACTCTGGGGCCAACGTCCTGACTTTC. Its protein product is CAWTTPGYYSGANVLTF. J is TRBJ2-6 and V is TRBV30; D is perhaps TRBD1 (5 bases). Germline lookup yields CDR1 GTSNPN and CDR2 SVGIG (reference sequence). Trimming shortened V by 4 bases and J by 0 bases, and 16 bases separated the two germline ends. The length of the CDR3 is 17 residues.

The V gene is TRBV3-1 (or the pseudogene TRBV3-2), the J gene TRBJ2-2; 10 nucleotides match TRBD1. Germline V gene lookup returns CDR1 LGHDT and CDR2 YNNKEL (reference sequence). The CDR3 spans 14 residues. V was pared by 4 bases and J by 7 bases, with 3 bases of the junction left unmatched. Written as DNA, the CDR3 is TGTGCCAGCAGCCGGGGACAGGGGAGCGGGGAGCTGTTTTTT. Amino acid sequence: CASSRGQGSGELFF.

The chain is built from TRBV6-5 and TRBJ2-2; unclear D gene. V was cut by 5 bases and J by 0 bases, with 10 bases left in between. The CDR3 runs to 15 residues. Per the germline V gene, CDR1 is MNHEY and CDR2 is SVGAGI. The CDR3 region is CASSRTDSNTGELFF. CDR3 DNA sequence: TGTGCCAGCAGTCGGACGGATTCGAACACCGGGGAGCTGTTTTTT.

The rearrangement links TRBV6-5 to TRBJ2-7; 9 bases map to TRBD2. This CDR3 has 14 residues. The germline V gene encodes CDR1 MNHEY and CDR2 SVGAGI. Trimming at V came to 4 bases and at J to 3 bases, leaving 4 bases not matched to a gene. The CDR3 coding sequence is TGTGCCAGCAGTTGGACTAGCGACGTCTACGAGCAGTACTTC. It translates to CASSWTSDVYEQYF.

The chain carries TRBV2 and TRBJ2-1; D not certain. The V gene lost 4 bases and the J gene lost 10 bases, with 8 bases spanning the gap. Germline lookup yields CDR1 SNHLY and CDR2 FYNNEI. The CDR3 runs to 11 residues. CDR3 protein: CASSAVWEQFF. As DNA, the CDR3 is TGTGCCAGCAGTGCTGTGTGGGAGCAGTTCTTC.